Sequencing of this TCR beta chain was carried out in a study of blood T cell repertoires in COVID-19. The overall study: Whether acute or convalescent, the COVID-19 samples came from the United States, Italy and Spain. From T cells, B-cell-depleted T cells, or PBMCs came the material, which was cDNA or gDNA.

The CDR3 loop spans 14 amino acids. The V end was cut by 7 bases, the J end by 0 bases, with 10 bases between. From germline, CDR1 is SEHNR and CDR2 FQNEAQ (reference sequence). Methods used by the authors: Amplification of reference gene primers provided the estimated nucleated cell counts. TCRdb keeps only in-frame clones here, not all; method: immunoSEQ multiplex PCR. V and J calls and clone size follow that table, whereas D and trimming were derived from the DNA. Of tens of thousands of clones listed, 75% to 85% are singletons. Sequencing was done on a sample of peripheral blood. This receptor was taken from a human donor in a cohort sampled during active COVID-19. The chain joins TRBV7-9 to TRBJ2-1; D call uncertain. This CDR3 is CASTPSSSYNEQFF. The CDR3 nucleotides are TGTGCCAGCACCCCCTCGAGCTCCTACAATGAGCAGTTCTTC.